One and the same sample provided the 10 T cell receptor beta chains below, sequenced in a study of CD8+ T cells in alopecia areata. In alopecia areata patients, both lesional scalp punch biopsies and peripheral blood were collected. Extracted RNA was reverse transcribed into cDNA, the sequencing template. The method was immunoSEQ multiplex PCR; TCRdb's version includes in-frame clones alone and lacks a portion of them. This table has 15,000 to 16,000 clones, roughly 60% appearing once. Sequencing was carried out using skin. Receptor source: a human donor with alopecia areata.

Regarding this clone: The germline gene is not matched at one end of the junction; a read error may be the cause. This chain links TRBV5-1 with TRBJ2-3; 9 bases are a match to TRBD1. The CDR3 sequence is 15 residues long. Germline CDR1 and CDR2: SGHRS and YFSETQ. The CDR3 DNA is TGTGCCAGCAGCCCGGGACAGGGTAACGCAGATACGCAGTATTTT. Amino acids: CASSPGQGNADTQYF.

The rearrangement uses TRBV29-1 and TRBJ2-1; D is perhaps TRBD1 (6 bases). Trimming cost V 4 bases and J 3 bases, with 16 bases left between them. The CDR3 runs to 15 residues. CDR1 is SQVTM, CDR2 ANQGSEA, per germline. CDR3 amino acids: CSVARQATFYNEQFF. CDR3 in DNA: TGCAGCGTTGCCCGACAGGCAACCTTCTACAATGAGCAGTTCTTC.

The V call is TRBV7-2, the J call TRBJ2-1; 9 nucleotides line up with TRBD2. Per the germline V gene, CDR1 is SGHTA and CDR2 is FQGNSA. The CDR3 totals 15 residues. V was pared by 6 bases and J by 2 bases, with 5 bases of the junction left unmatched. The CDR3 region is CASRPLAGTYNEQFF. The CDR3 nucleotides read TGTGCCAGCAGACCCCTAGCGGGAACCTACAATGAGCAGTTCTTC. The full variable domain, completed using reference TRBV7-2 and TRBJ2-1, is GAGVSQSPSNKVTEKGKDVELRCDPISGHTALYWYRQSLGQGLEFLIYFQGNSAPDKSGLPSDRFSAERTGGSVSTLTIQRTQQEDSAVYLCASRPLAGTYNEQFFGPGTRLTVL.

This clone is labeled as medium-sized. V usage is TRBV27 and J usage is TRBJ2-5; 7 bases are shared with TRBD1. Trimming at V came to 0 bases and at J to 2 bases, leaving 3 bases not matched to a gene. Germline-derived CDR1 and CDR2 are MNHEY and SMNVEV (reference sequence). The CDR3 contains 15 residues. CDR3 sequence: CASSLSRTGQETQYF. The CDR3 region has the DNA TGTGCCAGCAGTTTATCCCGGACAGGACAAGAGACCCAGTACTTC.

The chain's CDR3 is CASSPLTGTGLYEQYF. DNA of the CDR3: TGTGCCAGCAGCCCCCTAACCGGGACAGGGCTCTACGAGCAGTACTTC. V gene TRBV9 combines with J gene TRBJ2-7; TRBD1 aligns across 9 bases. The CDR3 has 16 residues. V gave up 4 bases and J gave up 3 bases; unmatched junction bases: 11. Germline CDR1 is SGDLS and CDR2 is YYNGEE.

The chain recombines TRBV4-1 with TRBJ2-5; D is undetermined. Germline-derived CDR1 and CDR2 are MGHRA and YSYEKL. CDR3 length: 14 residues. V lost 5 bases and J lost 3, with 13 bases in between. The chain's CDR3 is CASSFETTKETQYF. CDR3 coding DNA: TGCGCCAGCAGCTTCGAGACAACGAAAGAGACCCAGTACTTC.

This chain joins TRBV7-6 and TRBJ2-3; the match to TRBD1 covers 10 bases. This CDR3 has 15 amino acids. Germline CDR1 is SGHVS and CDR2 is FNYEAQ. After removal of 5 bases from V and 5 bases from J, the junction contained 7 bases not matched to a gene. CDR3 DNA sequence: TGTGCCAGCAGCCTAAGGACAGGGGGTGGAGATACGCAGTATTTT. It translates to CASSLRTGGGDTQYF.

This chain connects TRBV7-6 to TRBJ2-3, with D uncertain. Germline V CDR1 and CDR2: SGHVS, FNYEAQ. This CDR3 contains 16 residues. V lost 2 bases to trimming and J lost 2 bases, with 14 bases between them. CDR3 loop: CASSLSFSSSTDTQYF. CDR3 nucleotides: TGTGCCAGCAGCTTAAGTTTTTCTAGTTCCACAGATACGCAGTATTTT.

A few counts support this clone. V and J are TRBV10-3 and TRBJ2-5; the D gene could be TRBD1 or TRBD2 (6 bases each). The germline V gene has CDR1 ENHRY and CDR2 SYGVKD. The CDR3 has 15 residues. V lost 0 bases to trimming and J lost 4 bases, with 12 bases between them. CDR3 protein: CAISESGRGGETQYF. CDR3 sequence (DNA): TGTGCCATCAGTGAGTCTGGCAGGGGAGGAGAGACCCAGTACTTC.

V is TRBV14 and J is TRBJ1-2; D unclear. The CDR3 totals 15 residues. Germline V CDR1 and CDR2: SGHDN, FVKESK. Trimming pared 0 bases from V and 5 bases from J, leaving 13 bases between. The CDR3 region has the DNA TGTGCCAGCAGCCAAGAGGAGGGCCCACGGTATGGCTACACCTTC. Its translation is CASSQEEGPRYGYTF.